Listed below are T cell receptor beta chains from one sample, sequenced in a study of blood T cell repertoires in COVID-19. Method: immunoSEQ multiplex PCR; TCRdb's copy keeps in-frame clones and lacks some. The sample contains 250,000 to 300,000 clones, just under 90% of which appear only once. The sequenced sample consisted of peripheral blood. These receptor sequences come from a woman aged 35 to 49 with acute or convalescent COVID-19. The CDR3 runs from the conserved cysteine through the conserved F or W. D genes are given only for firm matches. The size field is filled for only some rows; it gives once, few, many or a size class.

d_gene,abundance,j_gene,v_gene,CDR3nt,CDR3aa
NA,NA,TRBJ1-1,TRBV6-1,TGTGCCAGCAGTGAATTCCAGGACAGAGACACTGAAGCTTTCTTT,CASSEFQDRDTEAFF
NA,NA,TRBJ1-1,TRBV6-5,TGTGCCAGCAGTCGTACAGCGGGCACTGAAGCTTTCTTT,CASSRTAGTEAFF
NA,NA,TRBJ1-1,TRBV12-3/TRBV12-4,TGTGCCAGCGGGGCGTTGAACACTGAAGCTTTCTTT,CASGALNTEAFF
NA,NA,TRBJ1-5,TRBV10-3,TGTGCCATCAGTGGCGGCAATCAGCCCCAGCATTTT,CAISGGNQPQHF
TRBD1,NA,TRBJ1-1,TRBV10-3,TGTGCCATTGGGACAGGGGGGAACACTGAAGCTTTCTTT,CAIGTGGNTEAFF
TRBD1,NA,TRBJ1-2,TRBV4-1,TGCGCCAGCAGCCAAGACCGTGGGACAGGGAGCGGCTACACCTTC,CASSQDRGTGSGYTF
NA,once,TRBJ1-2,TRBV12-5,TGTGCTAGTGGTTTGGTACTTCACCGGGGTAACTATGGCTACACCTTC,CASGLVLHRGNYGYTF
NA,NA,TRBJ2-1,TRBV7-9,TGTGCCAGCAGCTCTAACCGGGGGAGCTCCTACAATGAGCAGTTCTTC,CASSSNRGSSYNEQFF
NA,NA,TRBJ1-4,TRBV6-6,TGTGCCAGCAGTCCAATACCCGGATATGGACAGCCGAATGAAAAACTGTTTTTT,CASSPIPGYGQPNEKLFF
NA,NA,TRBJ1-2,TRBV2,TGTGCCAGCAGTGAATTGGGGGGGGTAAACTATGGCTACACCTTC,CASSELGGVNYGYTF
TRBD1,once,TRBJ1-2,TRBV18,TGTGCCAGCTCACCCGAGACAGGGACAGGTGGCTACACCTTC,CASSPETGTGGYTF
NA,NA,TRBJ1-3,TRBV25-1,TGTGCCAGCAGTACCCACCTGGGGGGGAACACCATATATTTT,CASSTHLGGNTIYF
NA,NA,TRBJ2-1,TRBV10-3,TGTGCCATCAGTGGCGATCCCTACAATGAGCAGTTCTTC,CAISGDPYNEQFF
TRBD1,NA,TRBJ2-3,TRBV19,TGTGCCAGTAGTATAGATCCCCGGGACAGGCTGAGCACAGATACGCAGTATTTT,CASSIDPRDRLSTDTQYF
TRBD2,NA,TRBJ2-1,TRBV19,TGTGCCAGTAGTATTAGCGGGTACAATGAGCAGTTCTTC,CASSISGYNEQFF
NA,NA,TRBJ1-2,TRBV5-4,TGTGCCAGCAGCCCGGGGGGCTCGCCTAGGGTCGCTAACTATGGCTACACCTTC,CASSPGGSPRVANYGYTF
NA,once,TRBJ2-6,TRBV10-1,TGCGCCAGCAGTGAGACGGGACTCTCTGGGGCCAACGTCCTGACTTTC,CASSETGLSGANVLTF
NA,few,TRBJ1-1,TRBV7-9,TGTGCCAGCACTAGATCGAACACTGAAGCTTTCTTT,CASTRSNTEAFF